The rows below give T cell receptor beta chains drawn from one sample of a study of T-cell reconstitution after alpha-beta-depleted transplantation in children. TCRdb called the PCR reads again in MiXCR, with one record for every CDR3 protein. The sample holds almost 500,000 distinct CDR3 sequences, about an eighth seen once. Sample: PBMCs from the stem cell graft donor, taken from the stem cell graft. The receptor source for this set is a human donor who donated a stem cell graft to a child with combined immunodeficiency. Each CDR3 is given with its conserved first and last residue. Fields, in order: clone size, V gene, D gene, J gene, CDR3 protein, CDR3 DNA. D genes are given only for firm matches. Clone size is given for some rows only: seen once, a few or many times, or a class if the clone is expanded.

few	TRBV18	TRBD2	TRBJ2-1	CASSPSGRDNEQFF	TGTGCCAGCTCTCCTAGCGGGAGAGACAATGAGCAGTTCTTC
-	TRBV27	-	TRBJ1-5	CASSLLGVGTGSNQPQHF	TGTGCCAGCAGTTTATTAGGGGTCGGTACCGGGAGCAATCAGCCCCAGCATTTT
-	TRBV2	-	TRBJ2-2	CASRGTGLTGELFF	TGTGCCAGCAGGGGCACAGGTCTCACCGGGGAGCTGTTTTTT
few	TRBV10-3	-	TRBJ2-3	CASWGGHRTDTQYF	TGTGCCTCATGGGGGGGGCATCGTACAGATACGCAGTATTTT
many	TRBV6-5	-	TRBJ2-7	CASSRRGAYEQYF	TGTGCCAGCAGTCGCCGGGGAGCCTACGAGCAGTACTTC
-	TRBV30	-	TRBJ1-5	CAWTRDTLNQPQHF	TGTGCCTGGACCCGGGACACACTCAATCAGCCCCAGCATTTT
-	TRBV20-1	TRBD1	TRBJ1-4	CSASRQGNHEKLFF	TGCAGTGCAAGCAGACAGGGTAATCATGAAAAACTGTTTTTT
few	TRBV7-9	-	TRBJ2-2	CASSLEIAANTGELFF	TGTGCCAGCAGCTTAGAGATAGCTGCGAACACCGGGGAGCTGTTTTTT
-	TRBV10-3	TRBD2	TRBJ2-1	CAISESPGLAGKTIYNEQFF	TGTGCCATCAGTGAGTCGCCGGGACTAGCGGGAAAGACTATCTACAATGAGCAGTTCTTC
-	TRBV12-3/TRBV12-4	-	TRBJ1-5	CASSSGRKNQPQHF	TGTGCCAGCAGTTCGGGACGGAAAAATCAGCCCCAGCATTTT
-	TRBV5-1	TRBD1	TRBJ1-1	CASSLAAPGQGTNEAFF	TGCGCCAGCAGCTTGGCGGCTCCGGGACAGGGTACGAATGAAGCTTTCTTT
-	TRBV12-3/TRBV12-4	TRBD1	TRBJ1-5	CASSLRDTGQGGNQPQHF	TGTGCCAGCAGTTTAAGGGATACGGGACAGGGGGGCAATCAGCCCCAGCATTTT
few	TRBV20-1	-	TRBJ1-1	CSATLGGSEAFF	TGCAGTGCTACCCTTGGGGGGTCTGAAGCTTTCTTT
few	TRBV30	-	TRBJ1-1	CAWTAGLNTEAFF	TGTGCCTGGACGGCAGGGTTGAACACTGAAGCTTTCTTT
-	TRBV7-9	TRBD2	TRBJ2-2	CASSLGGAGANTGELFF	TGTGCCAGCAGCTTAGGCGGAGCGGGAGCAAACACCGGGGAGCTGTTTTTT
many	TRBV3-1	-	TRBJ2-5	CASSPPGHGETQYF	TGTGCCAGCAGCCCTCCCGGGCACGGGGAGACCCAGTACTTC
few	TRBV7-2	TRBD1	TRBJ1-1	CASSSMGRGLTEAFF	TGTGCCAGCAGCTCGATGGGCAGGGGGCTCACTGAAGCTTTCTTT
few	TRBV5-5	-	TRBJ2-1	CASSYIPGREQFF	TGTGCCAGCAGCTATATACCGGGTCGTGAGCAGTTCTTC
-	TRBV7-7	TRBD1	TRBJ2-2	CASSLTGGADTGELFF	TGTGCCAGCAGCTTAACAGGGGGCGCTGACACCGGGGAGCTGTTTTTT
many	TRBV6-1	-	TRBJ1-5	CASSDWDSNQPQHF	TGTGCCAGCAGTGATTGGGACAGCAATCAGCCCCAGCATTTT
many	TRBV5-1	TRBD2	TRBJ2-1	CASSLGLAGDNEQFF	TGCGCCAGCAGTTTGGGACTAGCGGGAGATAATGAGCAGTTCTTC
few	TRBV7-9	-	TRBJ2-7	CASSLSPGARSYEQYF	TGTGCCAGCAGCTTATCCCCTGGGGCCCGCTCCTACGAGCAGTACTTC
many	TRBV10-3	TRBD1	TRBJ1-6	CAITQGANSPLHF	TGTGCCATCACTCAGGGGGCGAATTCACCCCTCCACTTT
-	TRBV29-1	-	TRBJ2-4	CSVEALAGNIQYF	TGCAGCGTTGAGGCCCTAGCCGGAAACATTCAGTACTTC
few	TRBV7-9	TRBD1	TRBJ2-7	CASSQDRLSSYEQYF	TGTGCCAGCAGTCAGGACAGGTTGAGCTCCTACGAGCAGTACTTC
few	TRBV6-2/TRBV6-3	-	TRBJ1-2	CASSYKDHYGYTF	TGTGCCAGCAGTTACAAGGACCACTATGGCTACACCTTC
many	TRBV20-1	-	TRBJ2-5	CSARMAAVKTQYF	TGCAGTGCTAGGATGGCTGCTGTGAAGACCCAGTACTTC
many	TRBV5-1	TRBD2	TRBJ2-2	CASTGGSTNTGELFF	TGCGCCAGCACCGGGGGGAGTACGAACACCGGGGAGCTGTTTTTT
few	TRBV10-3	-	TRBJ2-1	CAISETGMGDNEQFF	TGTGCCATCAGTGAGACCGGGATGGGGGACAATGAGCAGTTCTTC
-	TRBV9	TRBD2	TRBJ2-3	CASSPSGGASYTQYF	TGTGCCAGCAGCCCTAGCGGGGGGGCCTCATATACGCAGTATTTT
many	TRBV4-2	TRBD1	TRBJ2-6	CASSQDRRQGSSGANVLTF	TGTGCCAGCAGCCAAGACAGAAGACAGGGATCCTCTGGGGCCAACGTCCTGACTTTC
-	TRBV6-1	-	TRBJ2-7	CASIHAQEQYF	TGTGCCAGCATCCACGCCCAAGAGCAGTACTTC
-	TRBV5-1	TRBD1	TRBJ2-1	CASRNHKPGQLYNERFF	TGCGCCAGCAGAAACCATAAACCGGGACAGCTCTACAATGAGCGGTTCTTC
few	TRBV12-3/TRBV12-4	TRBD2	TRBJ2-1	CASSIIAGTLGNEQFF	TGTGCCAGCAGTATTATAGCGGGAACCCTTGGGAATGAGCAGTTCTTC
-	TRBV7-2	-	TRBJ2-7	CASAWGGGSGYEQYF	TGTGCCAGCGCTTGGGGTGGGGGGTCGGGCTACGAGCAGTACTTC
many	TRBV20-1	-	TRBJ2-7	CSAQGGTYEQYF	TGCAGTGCCCAGGGAGGCACCTACGAGCAGTACTTC
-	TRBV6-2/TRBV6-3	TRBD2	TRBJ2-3	CASSSWTSGKEDTQYF	TGTGCCAGCAGTAGTTGGACTAGCGGGAAAGAGGATACGCAGTATTTT
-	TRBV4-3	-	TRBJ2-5	CASSQEIKGTARKETQYF	TGCGCCAGCAGCCAAGAGATTAAGGGGACGGCAAGAAAAGAGACCCAGTACTTC
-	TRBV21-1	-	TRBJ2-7	CASSKLTKVKVSIRTLLYEQYF	TGTGCCAGCAGCAAACTAACCAAAGTAAAAGTCTCGATCCGGACACTTCTCTACGAGCAGTACTTC
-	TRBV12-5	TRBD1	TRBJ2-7	CASGWAPTGFTYEQYF	TGTGCTAGTGGTTGGGCCCCGACAGGGTTCACCTACGAGCAGTACTTC
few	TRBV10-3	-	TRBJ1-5	CAISGGREGQPQHF	TGTGCCATCAGTGGAGGCAGGGAGGGACAGCCCCAGCATTTT
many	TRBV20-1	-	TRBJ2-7	CSARGVGFHEQYF	TGCAGTGCTAGGGGGGTGGGGTTCCACGAGCAGTACTTC
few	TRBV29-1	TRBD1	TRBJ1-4	CSAGTGGGGNEKLFF	TGCAGCGCTGGAACAGGGGGCGGAGGCAATGAAAAACTGTTTTTT
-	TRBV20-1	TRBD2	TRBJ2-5	CSASLAGEGTQYF	TGCAGTGCTAGCCTAGCGGGGGAGGGGACCCAGTACTTC
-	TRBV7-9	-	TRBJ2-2	CASSLTGAGGELFF	TGTGCCAGCAGCTTAACGGGGGCAGGCGGGGAGCTGTTTTTT
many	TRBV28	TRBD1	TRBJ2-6	CASCEGAVSGANVLTF	TGTGCCAGCTGTGAGGGGGCCGTCTCTGGGGCCAACGTCCTGACTTTC
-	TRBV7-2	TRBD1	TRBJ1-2	CASSVSSDRGYGYTF	TGTGCCAGCAGCGTATCATCCGACAGGGGGTATGGCTACACCTTC